The clone carrying this TCR beta chain came up many times. Its antigen is unidentified. Study-level findings and limits: Tumor Treg TCRs overlapped most with tumor naive CD4+ cells. Larger-cohort validation covered only one TCR beta V-J rearrangement.

Semi-nested PCR with Nested Universal Primer A followed constant-region reverse priming of full-length variable regions. TCRdb ran MiXCR on the 5' RACE reads and lists one entry per CDR3 protein. The sample records about 55,000 distinct CDR3 sequences, roughly 15% being singletons. Sequencing input: naive CD4+ T cells sorted from blood. As for subset: naive CD4+ T cells, CD4+CD45RA+CD25-. The TCR sequence derives from a female donor with breast cancer.

CDR3 protein: CASSEAKQTQYF. The CDR3 DNA reads as TGTGCCAGCAGTGAAGCGAAACAGACCCAGTACTTC. V is TRBV2 and J is TRBJ2-5; D is unresolved. The germline V and J ends were trimmed by 0 bases and 6 bases, with 5 bases remaining between them. Germline V gene lookup returns CDR1 SNHLY and CDR2 FYNNEI. The CDR3 length is 12 residues.